This T cell receptor beta chain was found in a study of blood T cell repertoires in COVID-19. The overall study: The study drew acute and convalescent COVID-19 samples from the United States, Italy and Spain. Nucleic acid was either cDNA or gDNA, and it came from T cells, B-cell-depleted T cells, or PBMCs.

This clone was detected only a few times. This CDR3 has 15 residues. V lost 5 bases and J lost 9; bases outside the gene matches: 10. Germline CDR1 and CDR2: SGHTA and FQGNSA. Original data processing: By means of reference gene primer amplification, nucleated cell counts were estimated. Here immunoSEQ multiplex PCR was the method, and the copy in TCRdb shows in-frame clones only, minus some. V, J and clone size are taken as reported in that table, and D and trimming were inferred from the DNA itself. In the table there are about 89,000 clones, roughly 70% of which are singletons. Sequences were obtained from peripheral blood. This chain uses TRBV7-2 with TRBJ2-1; 10 bases are shared with TRBD2. This receptor was taken from a woman of 80 years or more with acute or convalescent COVID-19. CDR3 bases: TGTGCCAGCAGCAACCGTCTAGCGGGGGACGGTGAGCAGTTCTTC. Protein product: CASSNRLAGDGEQFF. The entire variable domain, with the rest obtained from reference TRBV7-2 and TRBJ2-1, is as follows: GAGVSQSPSNKVTEKGKDVELRCDPISGHTALYWYRQSLGQGLEFLIYFQGNSAPDKSGLPSDRFSAERTGGSVSTLTIQRTQQEDSAVYLCASSNRLAGDGEQFFGPGTRLTVL.